What follows is one T cell receptor beta chain and its context. Methods used by the authors: Scientists estimated how many nucleated cells there were by amplifying reference gene primers. Sequenced by immunoSEQ multiplex PCR; TCRdb stores in-frame clones only, minus some. Clone size and the V and J calls come from that table; the DNA yielded D and trimming. This table has about 320,000 clones, 65% to 90% appearing once. The sample is drawn from a study of blood T cell repertoires in COVID-19. Two negative PCRs, clearance, or symptom resolution characterized the recovered Cohort 3 donors. Deletions cut 5 bases from V and 1 base from J, with 15 bases between. This CDR3 has 15 residues. CDR1 and CDR2 (germline): SGHNT, YYREEE (reference sequence).

The sequencing sample was made of PBMCs or T cells enriched from blood (not recorded which). The receptor was derived from a woman between 18 and 29 years old who had recovered from COVID-19. The chain uses TRBV5-4 and TRBJ1-1; D is undetermined. DNA of the CDR3: TGTGCCAGCAGTAACATCCAAGCGGGGAACACTGAAGCTTTCTTT. It translates to CASSNIQAGNTEAFF.